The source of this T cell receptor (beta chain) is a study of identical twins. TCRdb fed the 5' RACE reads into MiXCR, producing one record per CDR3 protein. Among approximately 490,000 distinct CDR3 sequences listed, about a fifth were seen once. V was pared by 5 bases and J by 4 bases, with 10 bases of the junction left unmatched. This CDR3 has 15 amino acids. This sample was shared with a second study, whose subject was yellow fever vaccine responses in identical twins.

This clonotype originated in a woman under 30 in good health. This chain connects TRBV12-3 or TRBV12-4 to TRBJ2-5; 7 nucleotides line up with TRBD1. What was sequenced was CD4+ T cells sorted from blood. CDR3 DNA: TGTGCCAGCAGTGTCCGACAGGGAGTAGCAGAGACCCAGTACTTC. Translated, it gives CASSVRQGVAETQYF.